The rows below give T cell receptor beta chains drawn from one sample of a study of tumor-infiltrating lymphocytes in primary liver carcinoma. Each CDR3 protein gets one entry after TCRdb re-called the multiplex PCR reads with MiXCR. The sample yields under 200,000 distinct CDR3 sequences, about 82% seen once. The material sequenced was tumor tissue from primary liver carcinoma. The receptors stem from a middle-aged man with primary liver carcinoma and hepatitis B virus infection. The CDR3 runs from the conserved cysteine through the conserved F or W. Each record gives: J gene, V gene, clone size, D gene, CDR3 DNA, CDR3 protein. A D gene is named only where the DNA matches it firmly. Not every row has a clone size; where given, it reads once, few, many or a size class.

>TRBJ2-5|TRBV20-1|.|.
TGCAGTGCGCCGGTCCGGGACGCCCAAACCCAGTATTTC
CSAPVRDAQTQYF
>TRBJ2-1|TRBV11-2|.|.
TGTGCCAGCAGCTACGTGACATGGGAGAAATTCTTC
CASSYVTWEKFF
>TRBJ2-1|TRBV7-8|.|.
TGTGCCAGCAGCAAGCGCAACTCCTACATTGAGCAGTTCTTC
CASSKRNSYIEQFF
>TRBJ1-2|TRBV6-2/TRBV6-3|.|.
TGTGCCAGCAGTTGCCCCGGAGTGGGTTCCGGAGGTGGCTACACCTTC
CASSCPGVGSGGGYTF
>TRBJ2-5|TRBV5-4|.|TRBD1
TGTGCCAGCGGTTTGGTGACAGGGAAAGAGACCCAGTACTTC
CASGLVTGKETQYF
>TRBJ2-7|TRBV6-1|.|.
TGTACCAGCAGTGAAGAGTCAAGCAGGGGTATGGGCTCCTACAAGCAGTACTTC
CTSSEESSRGMGSYKQYF
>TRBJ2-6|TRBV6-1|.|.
TGTTCCAGCAGTCCCCGAGGGGCTGGGGCCAACGTCCTGATTTTC
CSSSPRGAGANVLIF
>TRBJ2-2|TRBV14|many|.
TGTGCCAGCCAGGGGTTGAACACCGGGGAGCTGTTTTTT
CASQGLNTGELFF
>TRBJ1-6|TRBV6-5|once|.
TGTACCAGCAGTTACGGCCAGGGTTCCTCACCCCTCCACTTT
CTSSYGQGSSPLHF
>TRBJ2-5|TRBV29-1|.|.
TGTAGTGGGGGGCCGATAGAGACCCAGTACTTC
CSGGPIETQYF
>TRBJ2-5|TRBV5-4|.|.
TGTGCCAGCAGCGCGGAAGGGGGTCAAGAGACCCAGTCCTTC
CASSAEGGQETQSF
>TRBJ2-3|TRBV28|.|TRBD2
TGTACCAGCAGGCTAGGAGCGGGAGGGGAAGGGTATACGCAATATTTT
CTSRLGAGGEGYTQYF
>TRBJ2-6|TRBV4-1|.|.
TGCGCCAGCAGCCAGGTTGGGGCCAGTGTCCTGACTTTC
CASSQVGASVLTF
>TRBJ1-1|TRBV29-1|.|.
TGCAGCGTTGCGGCGGGGTGGGGCATGTACAATGAAGCTTTCTTT
CSVAAGWGMYNEAFF